Each of the 23 T cell receptor beta chains below was sequenced from the same sample in a study of blood T cells in healthy people across ages. It was with a sample-barcoded 5' primer and a J-beta primer mix that a second PCR of roughly 7 to 11 cycles was run. From the 5' RACE reads, TCRdb called clonotypes with MiXCR, one entry per CDR3 protein. The sample lists about 730,000 distinct CDR3 sequences; roughly 41% were seen once. The sequenced sample was blood. The receptors originated from a woman aged 55-69 years in good health.

Details on this clonotype: A read error is possible here, since a much larger clone lies one base away. No conserved phenylalanine or tryptophan ends this CDR3, so it is likely a read error. V gene TRBV20-1 combines with J gene TRBJ2-1; tentative D call: TRBD2 (6 bases). The germline V and J ends were trimmed by 8 bases and 4 bases, with 15 bases remaining between them. The CDR3 length is 13 residues. Germline lookup yields CDR1 DFQATT and CDR2 SNEGSKA (reference sequence). The CDR3 region is CSWSRDLYNEQFL. The CDR3 bases are TGCAGTTGGTCCCGGGACTTGTACAATGAGCAGTTCTTA.

V usage is TRBV6-2 or TRBV6-3 and J usage is TRBJ2-7; 9 bases fit TRBD1. The CDR3 runs to 14 residues. V dropped 6 bases and J dropped 7; count of bases not matched to a gene: 10. Germline CDR1 MNHEY, CDR2 SVGEGT. In nucleotides, the CDR3 is TGTGCCAGCAGGAAGGCACAGGGGGCAGGAGAGCAGTACTTC. As protein: CASRKAQGAGEQYF.

This clonotype was counted a few times. This chain connects TRBV7-9 to TRBJ2-1; D call uncertain. The CDR3 is made up of 11 amino acids. Per the germline V gene, CDR1 is SEHNR and CDR2 is FQNEAQ (reference sequence). With 4 bases removed from V and 7 bases from J, the gap between germline ends came to 5 bases. DNA for the CDR3: TGTGCCAGCAGCTCGTTTAATGAGCAGTTCTTC. This sequence encodes CASSSFNEQFF.

The rearrangement uses TRBV12-3 or TRBV12-4 and TRBJ1-4; D unresolved. The CDR3 loop spans 13 amino acids. Trimming cost V 5 bases and J 10 bases, with 14 bases left between them. The chain's CDR3 is CASSPPGRRKLFF. CDR3 bases: TGTGCCAGCAGTCCCCCCGGCAGGCGAAAACTGTTTTTT.

The gene calls are TRBV29-1 and TRBJ2-1; 15 nucleotides match TRBD2. V shed 0 bases, J shed 5 bases, and the junction held 8 bases outside the gene matches. CDR3 length: 18 amino acids. Per the germline V gene, CDR1 is SQVTM and CDR2 is ANQGSEA. The CDR3 DNA reads as TGCAGCGTTGAAGATCCCAGGACTAGCGGGGGGGCTGACAATGAGCAGTTCTTC. It is translated as CSVEDPRTSGGADNEQFF.

This clonotype was observed once. The CDR3 loop reads CASRSTTGTYGYTF. CDR3 DNA: TGCGCCAGCAGATCCACGACAGGGACCTATGGCTACACCTTC. This chain joins TRBV5-1 and TRBJ1-2, with 7 nucleotides matching TRBD1. The junction had 8 bases not matched to a gene; V was cut back by 5 bases and J by 4 bases. The germline CDR1 and CDR2 sequences are SGHRS and YFSETQ. The length of the CDR3 is 14 residues.

This clonotype has just a few counts. The V call is TRBV7-9, the J call TRBJ2-7; D unresolved. The CDR3 has 14 residues. The germline CDR1 and CDR2 sequences are SEHNR and FQNEAQ (reference sequence). V was clipped by 3 bases and J by 2 bases, with 11 bases between them. The CDR3 reads CASSLATIPYEQYF. CDR3 DNA: TGTGCCAGCAGCTTGGCTACAATCCCCTACGAGCAGTACTTC.

The chain has TRBV5-1 and TRBJ2-1; 7 positions match TRBD1. The ends lost 2 bases at V and 7 bases at J; junction bases unmatched: 6. CDR3 length: 14 amino acids. Germline CDR1 SGHRS, CDR2 YFSETQ. DNA for the CDR3: TGCGCCAGCAGCTTTGAGGGGGCGAGGAATGAGCAGTTCTTC. Amino acids: CASSFEGARNEQFF.

In regard to this clonotype: Germline is not matched at one junction end, which may reflect a read error. The rearrangement joins TRBV6-2 or TRBV6-3 to TRBJ2-1; 9 bases align to TRBD2. The germline V gene encodes CDR1 MNHEY and CDR2 SVGEGT. This CDR3 is built from 20 residues. The CDR3 is CASSHSGKITSREGQNEQFF. The CDR3 nucleotides are TGTGCCAGCAGTCACTCAGGAAAGATTACCTCGCGGGAGGGCCAGAATGAGCAGTTCTTC.

This clonotype was recorded at least ten times. The rearrangement joins TRBV5-1 to TRBJ2-1; possibly TRBD1 for D (6 bases). The CDR3 extends over 13 amino acids. Germline values: CDR1 SGHRS, CDR2 YFSETQ. V was pared by 7 bases and J by 7 bases, with 15 bases between. CDR3 region: CASHDSGENEQFF. CDR3 DNA: TGCGCCAGCCACGACTCAGGGGAGAATGAGCAGTTCTTC.

This rearrangement joins TRBV20-1 to TRBJ1-2; tentatively, D is TRBD1 (6 bases). The germline CDR1 and CDR2 sequences are DFQATT and SNEGSKA (reference sequence). The CDR3 is 13 residues long. The CDR3 nucleotides are TGCAGCGCCCTTGGGGGCAGTAACTATGGCTACACCTTC. Translation: CSALGGSNYGYTF.

This clonotype was seen many times. V and J are TRBV12-3 or TRBV12-4 and TRBJ2-7; D call uncertain. Trimming left V 4 bases short and J 2 bases short, with 3 bases between. This CDR3 has 11 amino acids. The CDR3 region has the DNA TGTGCCAGCAGTTATACCTACGAGCAGTACTTC. The encoded protein is CASSYTYEQYF.

V gene TRBV6-2 or TRBV6-3 combines with J gene TRBJ2-1, with 8 nucleotides matching TRBD2. V lost 6 bases to trimming and J lost 2 bases; unmatched junction nucleotides: 6. CDR1 and CDR2 from the germline V gene are MNHEY and SVGEGT. CDR3 size: 15 residues. The CDR3 sequence: CASSRGLAAYNEQFF. CDR3 sequence (DNA): TGTGCCAGCAGCCGAGGACTAGCAGCCTACAATGAGCAGTTCTTC.

This chain connects TRBV5-1 to TRBJ2-3; the match to TRBD2 covers 15 bases. This CDR3 spans 17 amino acids. The V and J ends lost 4 bases and 6 bases, in that order; junction bases with no gene match: 9. The germline gives CDR1 SGHRS, CDR2 YFSETQ. The CDR3 here is CASSPGLAGGPLDTQYF. CDR3 in DNA: TGCGCCAGCAGCCCGGGACTAGCGGGGGGACCACTGGATACGCAGTATTTT.

V and J are TRBV5-1 and TRBJ2-7; D possibly corresponds to TRBD1 (6 bases). V was cut by 0 bases and J by 4 bases, with 14 bases left in between. The V gene's germline CDR1 is SGHRS and CDR2 YFSETQ. The CDR3 totals 15 residues. This CDR3 is CASSLGTASEYEQYF. In nucleotides, the CDR3 is TGCGCCAGCAGCTTGGGGACAGCCAGCGAATACGAGCAGTACTTC.

This clonotype was seen only once. The chain uses TRBV9 and TRBJ2-5, with a weak D call TRBD1 (7 bases). Germline V gene data show CDR1 as SGDLS and CDR2 as YYNGEE. CDR3 length: 15 residues. The V and J ends lost 1 base and 5 bases respectively, with 15 bases between them. The CDR3 DNA is TGTGCCAGCAGCGTAAAGACAGGGACTTGGGAGACCCAGTACTTC. Translated, it gives CASSVKTGTWETQYF.

The gene calls are TRBV2 and TRBJ2-1; TRBD1 is a possible D gene (6 bases). The CDR3 loop spans 14 amino acids. Germline-derived CDR1 and CDR2 are SNHLY and FYNNEI. Trimming shortened V by 1 base and J by 10 bases, and 14 bases separated the two germline ends. CDR3 coding DNA: TGTGCCAGCAGTGAAGAAGGGACAAATTACGAGCAGTTCTTC. It encodes CASSEEGTNYEQFF.

The rearrangement joins TRBV12-3 or TRBV12-4 to TRBJ1-1; no reliable D call. This CDR3 comprises 13 residues. V lost 10 bases and J lost 0, with 12 bases in between. This chain's CDR3 is CATNLGMNTEAFF. Here the CDR3 DNA reads TGTGCCACCAATTTGGGGATGAACACTGAAGCTTTCTTT.

This clonotype has only one observation. This sequence may be a read error, since a much larger clone differs from it by one base. The J gene is TRBJ2-7, the V gene TRBV6-5; no clear D gene. Between the trimmed V and J ends, which lost 6 bases and 0 bases, there was a span of 15 bases. Germline-derived CDR1 and CDR2 are MNHEY and SVGAGI. The length of the CDR3 is 15 residues. CDR3 in DNA: TGTGCCAGCAGCCCCAGTCCCTTGAGCTCCTACGAGCAGTACTTC. Translated, it gives CASSPSPLSSYEQYF.

A few counts support this clonotype. The junction shows a germline mismatch at one end, possibly a read error. The V and J genes are TRBV27 and TRBJ2-7; 7 positions agree with TRBD1. Germline assignment: CDR1 MNHEY and CDR2 SMNVEV (reference sequence). The CDR3 spans 14 residues. CDR3 protein: CASSLRQGSHEQYF. CDR3 nucleotide sequence: TGTGCCAGCAGTTTACGACAGGGCTCCCACGAGCAGTACTTC.

This clonotype has just a few counts. This chain links TRBV11-2 with TRBJ2-7; a weak D match, TRBD2 (5 bases). Trimming shortened V by 6 bases and J by 6 bases, and 15 bases separated the two germline ends. Germline loops: CDR1 SGHAT, CDR2 FQNNGV. This CDR3 contains 13 residues. CDR3 sequence: CASSYSAAPEQYF. The CDR3, as DNA: TGTGCCAGCAGTTATAGCGCGGCTCCCGAGCAGTACTTC.

The genes are TRBV20-1 and TRBJ2-1; the D is unclear. Trimming cost V 1 base and J 13 bases, with 17 bases left between them. The CDR3 runs to 13 residues. The germline CDR1 and CDR2 sequences are DFQATT and SNEGSKA (reference sequence). The CDR3 DNA follows: TGCAGTGCTAGAGCCGGGTTTATGGAGACCCAGTTCTTC. Residues: CSARAGFMETQFF.

CDR3 residues: CASSGTSVNEQFF. CDR3 bases: TGTGCCAGCAGTGGGACTAGCGTCAATGAGCAGTTCTTC. The chain employs TRBV2 and TRBJ2-1; the match to TRBD2 covers 9 bases. V was clipped by 4 bases and J by 6 bases; unmatched bases: 1. The CDR3 is 13 amino acids. The germline gives CDR1 SNHLY, CDR2 FYNNEI.